This T cell receptor beta chain originates from a study of a mutant IDH1 vaccine in newly diagnosed glioma. TCRdb's table, derived via immunoSEQ multiplex PCR, lists solely in-frame clones and lacks some. This table holds just over 60,000 clones, under 85% found once. Points on this clone: Antigen specificity is unknown.

Findings and limits, study-wide: 85% to 95% of patients showed vaccine-induced immune responses across multiple MHC alleles.

Time point denoted: week 47, end of study. In the vaccine, a single dose held 300 ug of the mutant IDH1 20-mer peptide, along with topical imiquimod. CDR3 length equals 13 residues. V was clipped by 1 base and J by 1 base, with 4 bases between them. Germline assignment: CDR1 SGHDT and CDR2 YYEEEE. The TCR comes from a man aged 30 to 45 with glioma. The chain couples TRBV5-6 to TRBJ2-3; unclear D gene. The input for sequencing was PBMCs, taken from a glioma patient whose treatment included an IDH1 peptide vaccine. Written as DNA, the CDR3 is TGTGCCAGCAGCTTGATGGGCACAGATACGCAGTATTTT. It yields the protein CASSLMGTDTQYF.